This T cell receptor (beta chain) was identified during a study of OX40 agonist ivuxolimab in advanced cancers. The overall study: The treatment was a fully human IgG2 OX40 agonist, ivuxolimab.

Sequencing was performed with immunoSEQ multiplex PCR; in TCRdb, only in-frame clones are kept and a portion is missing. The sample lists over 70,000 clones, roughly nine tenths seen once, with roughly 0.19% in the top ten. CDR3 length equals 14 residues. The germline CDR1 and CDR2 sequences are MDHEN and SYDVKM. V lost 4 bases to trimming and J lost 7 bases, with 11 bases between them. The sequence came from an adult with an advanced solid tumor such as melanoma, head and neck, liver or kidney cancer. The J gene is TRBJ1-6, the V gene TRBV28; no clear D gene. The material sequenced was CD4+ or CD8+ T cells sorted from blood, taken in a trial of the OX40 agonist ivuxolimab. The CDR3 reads CASSSNPQNSPLHF. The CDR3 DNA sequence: TGTGCCAGCAGTTCCAACCCCCAAAATTCACCCCTCCACTTT.